Below are 6 T cell receptor beta chains sequenced from a single sample in a study of blood T cell repertoires in COVID-19. Sequencing used immunoSEQ multiplex PCR; TCRdb keeps in-frame clones, though not all of them. Among about 180,000 clones listed, more than 75% were seen once. The sequencing sample was made of peripheral blood. The receptors shown here come from a person aged 70 to 80 with COVID-19, enrolled during active disease.

The chain combines TRBV19 with TRBJ2-2; maybe TRBD1 (6 bases). The V end lost 6 bases, the J end lost 4 bases, and 12 bases lay between the germline ends. Germline-derived CDR1 and CDR2 are LNHDA and SQIVND (reference sequence). This CDR3 contains 14 residues. The CDR3 loop reads CASRNRGITGELFF. In nucleotides, the CDR3 is TGTGCCAGTAGGAATAGGGGGATCACCGGGGAGCTGTTTTTT.

V and J are TRBV10-3 and TRBJ2-1, with D perhaps TRBD2 (6 bases). The ends were cut back, 4 bases at V and 4 bases at J, with 17 bases in the middle. The germline V gene has CDR1 ENHRY and CDR2 SYGVKD. The CDR3 has 16 residues. The CDR3 DNA reads TGTGCCATCAGTGGATCGGCGGGGACGGGTTACAATGAGCAGTTCTTC. Its translation is CAISGSAGTGYNEQFF.

For the CDR3, the DNA is TGTGCCAGCAGCCTTTCCCCACGGGGGATGGATGAGCAGTTCTTC. This gives the protein CASSLSPRGMDEQFF. The V call is TRBV7-2, the J call TRBJ2-1, with a possible D match to TRBD2 (6 bases). CDR3 length equals 15 residues. Germline assignment: CDR1 SGHTA and CDR2 FQGNSA. V gave up 5 bases and J gave up 8 bases, with 19 bases separating them.

The J gene is TRBJ2-7, the V gene TRBV7-8; 8 nucleotides align to TRBD1. The V gene's germline CDR1 is SGHVS and CDR2 FQNEAQ. The CDR3 has 13 amino acids. After removal of 0 bases from V and 5 bases from J, the junction contained 0 bases not matched to a gene. CDR3 sequence: CASSLAGQDEQYF. The CDR3 region has the DNA TGTGCCAGCAGCTTAGCGGGACAGGACGAGCAGTACTTC.

This clone was detected a few times. This chain links TRBV11-3 with TRBJ2-2, with D possibly called TRBD1 or TRBD2 (6 bases each). Germline CDR1 SGHNT, CDR2 YENEEA. The length of the CDR3 is 13 residues. V lost 6 bases to trimming and J lost 7 bases, with 12 bases between them. The CDR3 DNA reads TGTGCCAGCAGATTACAGGGAGGCGGGGAGCTGTTTTTT. Amino acids: CASRLQGGGELFF.

The chain combines TRBV24-1 with TRBJ1-2; possible D gene TRBD1, 6 bases. There are 15 residues in the CDR3. V was shortened by 7 bases and J by 3 bases, with 17 bases between the two germline ends. The germline CDR1 and CDR2 sequences are KGHDR and SFDVKD. In DNA, the CDR3 is TGTGCCACCAGCCAGGACAGAAACGGGTACTATGGCTACACCTTC. Its translation: CATSQDRNGYYGYTF.